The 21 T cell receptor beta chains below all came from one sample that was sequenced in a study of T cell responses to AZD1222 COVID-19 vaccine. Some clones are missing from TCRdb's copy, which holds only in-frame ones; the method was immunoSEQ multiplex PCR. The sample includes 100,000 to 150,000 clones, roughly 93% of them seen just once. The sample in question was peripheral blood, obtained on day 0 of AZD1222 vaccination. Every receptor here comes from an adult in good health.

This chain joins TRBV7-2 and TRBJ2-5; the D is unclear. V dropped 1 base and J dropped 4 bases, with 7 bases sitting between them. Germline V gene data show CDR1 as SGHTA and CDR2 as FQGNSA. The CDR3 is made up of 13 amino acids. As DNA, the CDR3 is TGTGCCAGCAGCTTAGATGGCAGAGAGACCCAGTACTTC. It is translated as CASSLDGRETQYF.

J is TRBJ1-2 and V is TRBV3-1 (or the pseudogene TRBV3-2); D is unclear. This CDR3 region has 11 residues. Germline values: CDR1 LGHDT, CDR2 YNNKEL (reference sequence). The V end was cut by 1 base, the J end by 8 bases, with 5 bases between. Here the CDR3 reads CASSQGRGYTF. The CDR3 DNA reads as TGTGCCAGCAGCCAAGGTAGGGGCTACACCTTC.

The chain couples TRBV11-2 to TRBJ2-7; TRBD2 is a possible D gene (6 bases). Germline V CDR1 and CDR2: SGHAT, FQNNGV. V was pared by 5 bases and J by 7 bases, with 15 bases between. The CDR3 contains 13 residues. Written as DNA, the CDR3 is TGTGCCAGCAGCCTCCCTAGGGCGGGGGAGCAGTACTTC. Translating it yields CASSLPRAGEQYF. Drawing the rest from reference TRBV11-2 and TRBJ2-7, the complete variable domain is EAGVAQSPRYKIIEKRQSVAFWCNPISGHATLYWYQQILGQGPKLLIQFQNNGVVDDSQLPKDRFSAERLKGVDSTLKIQPAKLEDSAVYLCASSLPRAGEQYFGPGTRLTVT.

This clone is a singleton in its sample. CDR3 in DNA: TGTGCCAGCAGGGGGCAGGGTGAGGGCTCCTACGAGCAGTACTTC. Its translation: CASRGQGEGSYEQYF. The genes are TRBV28 and TRBJ2-7, with D perhaps matching TRBD1 or TRBD2 (5 bases each). V lost 6 bases and J 0 bases, leaving 15 bases between the germline ends. The CDR3 is 15 residues long. Germline-derived CDR1 and CDR2 are MDHEN and SYDVKM.

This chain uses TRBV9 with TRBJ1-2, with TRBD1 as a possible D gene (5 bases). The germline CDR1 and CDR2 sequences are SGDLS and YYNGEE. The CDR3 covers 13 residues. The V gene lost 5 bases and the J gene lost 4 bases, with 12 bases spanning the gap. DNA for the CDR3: TGTGCCAGCAGAGGACGGGACCCCTATGGCTACACCTTC. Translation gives CASRGRDPYGYTF.

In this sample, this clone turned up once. CDR3 bases: TGTGCCAGCAGCTCAGGCACAGGGAATAGCAATCAGCCCCAGCATTTT. It translates to CASSSGTGNSNQPQHF. The chain uses TRBV9 and TRBJ1-5, with D possibly TRBD1 on 6 matching bases. The CDR3 is 16 amino acids. Germline CDR1 is SGDLS and CDR2 is YYNGEE. Trimming shortened V by 4 bases and J by 0 bases, and 14 bases separated the two germline ends.

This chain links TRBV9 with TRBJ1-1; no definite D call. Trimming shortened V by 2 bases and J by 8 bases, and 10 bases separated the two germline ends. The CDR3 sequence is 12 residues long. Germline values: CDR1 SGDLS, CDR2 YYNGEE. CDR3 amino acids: CASSVIRIEAFF. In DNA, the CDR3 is TGTGCCAGCAGCGTCATCAGGATAGAAGCTTTCTTT.

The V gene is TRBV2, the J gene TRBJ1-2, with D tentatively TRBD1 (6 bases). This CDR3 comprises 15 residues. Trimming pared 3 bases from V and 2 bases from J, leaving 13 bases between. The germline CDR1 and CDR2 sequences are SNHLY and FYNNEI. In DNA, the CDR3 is TGTGCCAGCAGTGACCTTGGGGGGCTGAACTATGGCTACACCTTC. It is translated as CASSDLGGLNYGYTF.

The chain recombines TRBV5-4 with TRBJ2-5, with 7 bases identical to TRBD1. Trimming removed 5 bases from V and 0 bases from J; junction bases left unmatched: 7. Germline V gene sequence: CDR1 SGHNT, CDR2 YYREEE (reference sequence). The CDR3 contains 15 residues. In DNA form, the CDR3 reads TGTGCCAGCAGTTTAGGGGGCGGATACCAAGAGACCCAGTACTTC. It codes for CASSLGGGYQETQYF. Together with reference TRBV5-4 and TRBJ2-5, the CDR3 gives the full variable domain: ETGVTQSPTHLIKTRGQQVTLRCSSQSGHNTVSWYQQALGQGPQFIFQYYREEENGRGNFPPRFSGLQFPNYSSELNVNALELDDSALYLCASSLGGGYQETQYFGPGTRLLVL.

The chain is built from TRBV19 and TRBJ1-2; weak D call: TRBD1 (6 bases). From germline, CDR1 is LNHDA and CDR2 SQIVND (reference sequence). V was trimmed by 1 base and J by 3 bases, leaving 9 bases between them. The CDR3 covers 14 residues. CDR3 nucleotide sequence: TGTGCCAGTAGTATAGGTGGGACATACTATGGCTACACCTTC. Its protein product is CASSIGGTYYGYTF.

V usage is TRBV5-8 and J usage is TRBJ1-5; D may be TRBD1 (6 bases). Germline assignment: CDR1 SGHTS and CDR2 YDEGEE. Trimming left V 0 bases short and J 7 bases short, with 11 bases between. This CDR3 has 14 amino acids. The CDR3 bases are TGTGCCAGCAGCTTGGGGGGGCAGTGGCAGCCCCAGCATTTT. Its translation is CASSLGGQWQPQHF.

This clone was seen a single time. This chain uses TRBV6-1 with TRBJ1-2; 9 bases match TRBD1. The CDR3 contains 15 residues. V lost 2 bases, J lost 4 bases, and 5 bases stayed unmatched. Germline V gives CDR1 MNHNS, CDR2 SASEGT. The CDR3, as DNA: TGTGCCAGCAGTGAATATACAGGGGGCAGCTATGGCTACACCTTC. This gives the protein CASSEYTGGSYGYTF.

CDR3 DNA: TGTGCCAGCACAAGAGGGAGGGTGGATGAGCAGTTCTTC. Translated: CASTRGRVDEQFF. The chain combines TRBV2 with TRBJ2-1, with 7 bases fitting TRBD2. J gave up 8 bases and V 7 bases, and 8 bases lay outside the gene matches. Germline CDR1 and CDR2: SNHLY and FYNNEI. The CDR3 contains 13 residues.

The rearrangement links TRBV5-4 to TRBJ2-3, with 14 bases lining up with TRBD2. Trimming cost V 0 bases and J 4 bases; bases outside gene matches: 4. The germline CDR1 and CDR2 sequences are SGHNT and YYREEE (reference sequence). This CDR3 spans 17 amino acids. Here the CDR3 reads CASSLVGTSGRSDTQYF. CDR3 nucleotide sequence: TGTGCCAGCAGCTTGGTGGGGACTAGCGGGAGATCAGATACGCAGTATTTT. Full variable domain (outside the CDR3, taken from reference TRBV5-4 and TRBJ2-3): ETGVTQSPTHLIKTRGQQVTLRCSSQSGHNTVSWYQQALGQGPQFIFQYYREEENGRGNFPPRFSGLQFPNYSSELNVNALELDDSALYLCASSLVGTSGRSDTQYFGPGTRLTVL.

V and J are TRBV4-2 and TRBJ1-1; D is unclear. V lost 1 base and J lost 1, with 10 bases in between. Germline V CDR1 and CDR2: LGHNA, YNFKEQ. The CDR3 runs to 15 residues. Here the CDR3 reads CASSQVVAENTEAFF. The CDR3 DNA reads TGTGCCAGCAGCCAAGTAGTGGCAGAGAACACTGAAGCTTTCTTT.

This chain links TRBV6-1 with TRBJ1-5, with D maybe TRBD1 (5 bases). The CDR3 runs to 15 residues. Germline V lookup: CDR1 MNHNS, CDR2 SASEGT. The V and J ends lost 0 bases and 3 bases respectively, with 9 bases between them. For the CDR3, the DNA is TGTGCCAGCAGTGAAGCGAGGGACCTCAATCAGCCCCAGCATTTT. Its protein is CASSEARDLNQPQHF.

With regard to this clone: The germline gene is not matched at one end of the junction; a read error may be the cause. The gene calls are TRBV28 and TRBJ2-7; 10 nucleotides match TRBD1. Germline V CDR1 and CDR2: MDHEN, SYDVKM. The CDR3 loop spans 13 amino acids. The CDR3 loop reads CVSGTGVGYEQYF. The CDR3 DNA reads TGTGTCAGCGGGACAGGGGTCGGCTACGAGCAGTACTTC.

CDR3 DNA sequence: TGTGCCAGTAGTATAGGCTCGATACTCCAGGGGAACACTGAAGCTTTCTTT. Protein product: CASSIGSILQGNTEAFF. The chain employs TRBV19 and TRBJ1-1; D perhaps matches TRBD1 (5 bases). The CDR3 extends over 17 amino acids. V gave up 1 base and J gave up 1 base, with 16 bases separating them. Germline V CDR1 and CDR2: LNHDA, SQIVND (reference sequence).

The CDR3 coding sequence is TGCGCCAGCGCTCAGGGGCGCACTAATGAAAAACTGTTTTTT. Its translation: CASAQGRTNEKLFF. This rearrangement joins TRBV5-1 to TRBJ1-4; D is perhaps TRBD1 (6 bases). The CDR3 has 14 residues. Trimming removed 7 bases at V and 2 bases at J, with 12 bases between. The germline gives CDR1 SGHRS, CDR2 YFSETQ.

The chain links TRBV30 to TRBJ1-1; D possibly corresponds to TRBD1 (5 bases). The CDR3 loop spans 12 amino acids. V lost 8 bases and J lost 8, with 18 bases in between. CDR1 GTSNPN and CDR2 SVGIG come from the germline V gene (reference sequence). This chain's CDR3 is CASRLTGTEAFF. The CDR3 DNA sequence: TGTGCCAGCCGCCTTACCGGGACCGAAGCTTTCTTT.

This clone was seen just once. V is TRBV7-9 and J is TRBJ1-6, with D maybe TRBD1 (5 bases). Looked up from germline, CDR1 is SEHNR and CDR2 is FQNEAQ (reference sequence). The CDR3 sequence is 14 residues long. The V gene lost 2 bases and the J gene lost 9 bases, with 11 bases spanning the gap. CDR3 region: CASSLQGAGSPLHF. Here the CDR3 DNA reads TGTGCCAGCAGCTTACAAGGGGCAGGTTCACCCCTCCACTTT.